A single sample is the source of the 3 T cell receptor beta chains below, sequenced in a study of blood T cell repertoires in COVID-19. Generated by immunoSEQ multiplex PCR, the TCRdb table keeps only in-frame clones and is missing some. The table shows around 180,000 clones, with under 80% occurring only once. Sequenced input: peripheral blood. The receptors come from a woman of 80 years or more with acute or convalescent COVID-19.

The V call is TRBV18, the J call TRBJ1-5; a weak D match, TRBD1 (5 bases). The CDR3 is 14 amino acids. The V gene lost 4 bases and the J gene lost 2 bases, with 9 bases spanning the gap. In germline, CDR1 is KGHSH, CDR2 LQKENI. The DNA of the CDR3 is TGTGCCAGCTCACAGGGGTATGGCAATCAGCCCCAGCATTTT. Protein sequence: CASSQGYGNQPQHF.

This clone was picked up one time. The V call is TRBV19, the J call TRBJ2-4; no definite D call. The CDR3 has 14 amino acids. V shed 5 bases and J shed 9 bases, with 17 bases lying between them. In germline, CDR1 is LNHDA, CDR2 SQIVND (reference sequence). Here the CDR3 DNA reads TGTGCCAGTAGTCCCTACCGCTCAGGAAGCATTCAGTACTTC. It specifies CASSPYRSGSIQYF. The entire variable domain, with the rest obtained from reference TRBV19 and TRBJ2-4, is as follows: DGGITQSPKYLFRKEGQNVTLSCEQNLNHDAMYWYRQDPGQGLRLIYYSQIVNDFQKGDIAEGYSVSREKKESFPLTVTSAQKNPTAFYLCASSPYRSGSIQYFGAGTRLSVL.

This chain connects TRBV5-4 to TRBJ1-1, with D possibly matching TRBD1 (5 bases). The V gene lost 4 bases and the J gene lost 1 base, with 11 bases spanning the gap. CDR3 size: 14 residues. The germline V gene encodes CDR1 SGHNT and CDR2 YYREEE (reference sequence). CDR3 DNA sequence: TGTGCCAGCAGCCTGGATGGGGCGAACACTGAAGCTTTCTTT. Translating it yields CASSLDGANTEAFF.